These 4 T cell receptor beta chains originate from one sample sequenced in a study of siplizumab effects on memory and regulatory T cells (dated by TCRdb to between 2018 and 2020). Libraries came from the immunoSEQ multiplex PCR assay. The clones in this table, taken by TCRdb from immuneACCESS, are in-frame only. Not every clone is retained; where verified, under half of the shortfall comes from an unresolved V gene, and the cause of the rest is unknown. The sample contains 50,000 to 70,000 clones, 90% to 98% of them found a single time. Around 0.093% of the sample belongs to the ten largest clones. The specimen was naive CD8+ T cells sorted from blood. According to the study, the label for this sample's cell subset or site signals: unstimulated naive T cells. Every receptor here comes from a human donor in good health.

V is TRBV28 and J is TRBJ2-3; D gene ambiguous. The V end lost 8 bases, the J end lost 0 bases, and 9 bases lay between the germline ends. Per the germline V gene, CDR1 is MDHEN and CDR2 is SYDVKM. The CDR3 is 13 amino acids. Written as DNA, the CDR3 is TGTGCCAGCCACGGAGTGAGCACAGATACGCAGTATTTT. It translates to CASHGVSTDTQYF. The variable domain in full, completed from reference TRBV28 and TRBJ2-3, reads DVKVTQSSRYLVKRTGEKVFLECVQDMDHENMFWYRQDPGLGLRLIYFSYDVKMKEKGDIPEGYSVSREKKERFSLILESASTNQTSMYLCASHGVSTDTQYFGPGTRLTVL.

The chain carries TRBV19 and TRBJ1-5; the D gene is possibly TRBD1 (5 bases). Trimming cost V 3 bases and J 10 bases, with 7 bases left between them. The CDR3 is made up of 11 amino acids. Per germline, CDR1 LNHDA and CDR2 SQIVND (reference sequence). CDR3 residues: CASSMGEPQHF. CDR3 nucleotides: TGTGCCAGTAGTATGGGGGAACCCCAGCATTTT. The variable domain in full, completed from reference TRBV19 and TRBJ1-5, reads DGGITQSPKYLFRKEGQNVTLSCEQNLNHDAMYWYRQDPGQGLRLIYYSQIVNDFQKGDIAEGYSVSREKKESFPLTVTSAQKNPTAFYLCASSMGEPQHFGDGTRLSIL.

The chain combines TRBV4-1 with TRBJ1-1; no reliable D call. This CDR3 is 15 amino acids long. V was pared by 2 bases and J by 1 base, with 11 bases between. Germline assignment: CDR1 MGHRA and CDR2 YSYEKL. CDR3 sequence: CASSQLGSGNTEAFF. CDR3 nucleotide sequence: TGCGCCAGCAGCCAATTGGGTTCGGGGAACACTGAAGCTTTCTTT.

V usage is TRBV2 and J usage is TRBJ1-2, with unresolved D. V was clipped by 3 bases and J by 4 bases, with 15 bases between them. This CDR3 comprises 15 residues. The V gene's germline CDR1 is SNHLY and CDR2 FYNNEI. As DNA, the CDR3 is TGTGCCAGCAGTGAGCCCGGGGAAGGGCCCTATGGCTACACCTTC. This translates into CASSEPGEGPYGYTF.